These 32 T cell receptor beta chains were sequenced from one sample in a study of cytomegalovirus exposure and HLA in healthy donors. 13 Jbeta primers and 60 Vbeta primers were used for the PCR. Method: immunoSEQ multiplex PCR; TCRdb's copy keeps in-frame clones and lacks some. The sample has under 150,000 clones. Sequencing used PBMCs. These receptors were obtained from a woman between 40 and 50 years old in good health and CMV-seronegative.

This chain uses TRBV5-4 with TRBJ2-3; 10 nucleotides align to TRBD1. CDR1 and CDR2 from the germline V gene are SGHNT and YYREEE (reference sequence). This CDR3 comprises 17 residues. With V trimmed by 4 bases and J by 4 bases, 12 bases remained unmatched. Written as DNA, the CDR3 is TGTGCCAGCAGCAGTGCCAAGGACAGGGGGATTTCAGATACGCAGTATTTT. This sequence encodes CASSSAKDRGISDTQYF.

The chain carries TRBV7-8 and TRBJ1-1; D uncertain. This CDR3 contains 13 residues. Trimming left V 1 base short and J 1 base short, with 4 bases between. CDR1 is SGHVS, CDR2 FQNEAQ, per germline. The CDR3 sequence: CASSLVENTEAFF. The CDR3 coding sequence is TGTGCCAGCAGCTTAGTAGAGAACACTGAAGCTTTCTTT.

The chain carries TRBV6-5 and TRBJ2-3, with 7 bases matching TRBD1. CDR1 and CDR2 from the germline V gene are MNHEY and SVGAGI. The CDR3 runs to 13 residues. In DNA form, the CDR3 reads TGTGCGACGAATAGGGGGCGCGTAGATACGCAGTATTTT. Translating it yields CATNRGRVDTQYF.

V usage is TRBV5-1 and J usage is TRBJ1-1, with TRBD1 matching 10 bases. The germline CDR1 and CDR2 sequences are SGHRS and YFSETQ. The ends lost 5 bases at V and 1 base at J; junction bases unmatched: 2. The CDR3 extends over 14 amino acids. CDR3 coding DNA: TGCGCCAGCAGGGACAGGGGGGGGAACACTGAAGCTTTCTTT. Protein: CASRDRGGNTEAFF.

The chain has TRBV20-1 and TRBJ1-2, with D possibly being TRBD1 (5 bases). V was pared by 6 bases and J by 8 bases, with 13 bases between. Germline V gene data show CDR1 as DFQATT and CDR2 as SNEGSKA (reference sequence). The CDR3 contains 11 residues. The chain's CDR3 is CSAPGGEGYTF. CDR3 sequence (DNA): TGCAGTGCGCCGGGAGGGGAAGGCTACACCTTC.

V usage is TRBV2 and J usage is TRBJ2-4, with unresolved D. Per the germline V gene, CDR1 is SNHLY and CDR2 is FYNNEI. The V end lost 8 bases, the J end lost 0 bases, and 14 bases lay between the germline ends. This CDR3 region has 15 residues. CDR3: CASVLNLIAKNIQYF. The CDR3, as DNA: TGTGCCAGCGTACTCAACCTTATAGCCAAAAACATTCAGTACTTC.

The gene calls are TRBV28 and TRBJ2-3, with D tentatively TRBD2 (5 bases). The CDR3 has 15 amino acids. With 3 bases removed from V and 3 bases from J, the gap between germline ends came to 13 bases. Germline values: CDR1 MDHEN, CDR2 SYDVKM. Here the CDR3 DNA reads TGTGCCAGCAGTTTTCGGGGATTCGGTACAGATACGCAGTATTTT. Translated, it gives CASSFRGFGTDTQYF.

The chain couples TRBV19 to TRBJ1-2, with 8 bases aligning to TRBD1. Per the germline V gene, CDR1 is LNHDA and CDR2 is SQIVND (reference sequence). J lost 10 bases, V lost 3 bases, and 7 bases had no gene match. There are 13 residues in the CDR3. In nucleotides, the CDR3 is TGTGCCAGTAGTATGGGGGAGACAGGGGACTACACCTTC. It yields the protein CASSMGETGDYTF.

The J gene is TRBJ1-5, the V gene TRBV6-5; the D is unclear. This CDR3 region has 14 residues. Germline V gene data show CDR1 as MNHEY and CDR2 as SVGAGI. Deletions cut 2 bases from V and 2 bases from J, with 7 bases between. The CDR3 spells CASSYEARNQPQHF. The CDR3 DNA sequence: TGTGCCAGCAGTTACGAGGCCCGCAATCAGCCCCAGCATTTT.

The chain employs TRBV4-2 and TRBJ1-6; 11 nucleotides agree with TRBD1. V gave up 3 bases and J gave up 10 bases; unmatched junction bases: 5. CDR1 LGHNA and CDR2 YNFKEQ come from the germline V gene. This CDR3 spans 15 amino acids. The CDR3 DNA is TGTGCCAGCAGCCAGCCGGGACAGGGGGAATCACCCCTCCACTTT. As protein: CASSQPGQGESPLHF.

V and J are TRBV4-2 and TRBJ2-1, with 9 bases aligning to TRBD2. This CDR3 contains 16 residues. With V trimmed by 1 base and J by 4 bases, 5 bases remained unmatched. Germline V gene sequence: CDR1 LGHNA, CDR2 YNFKEQ. The CDR3 DNA sequence: TGTGCCAGCAGCCAAGTTGGAGCGGGAGGTTACAATGAGCAGTTCTTC. This gives the protein CASSQVGAGGYNEQFF.

V is TRBV15 and J is TRBJ2-6; weak D call: TRBD1 (6 bases). This CDR3 has 15 amino acids. The V and J ends lost 7 bases and 0 bases respectively, with 10 bases between them. Germline-derived CDR1 and CDR2 are LNHNV and YYDKDF (reference sequence). CDR3 DNA sequence: TGTGCCACCAAAAGCAGGGGCTCTGGGGCCAACGTCCTGACTTTC. Protein: CATKSRGSGANVLTF.

The rearrangement joins TRBV28 to TRBJ1-2; TRBD1 matches at 9 bases. Germline values: CDR1 MDHEN, CDR2 SYDVKM. V was pared by 6 bases and J by 7 bases, with 6 bases of the junction left unmatched. The CDR3 sequence is 13 residues long. CDR3 residues: CASRPTGGFGYTF. As DNA, the CDR3 is TGTGCCAGCAGGCCGACAGGGGGATTTGGCTACACCTTC.

The rearrangement joins TRBV4-1 to TRBJ2-2, with 7 bases that match TRBD1. Trimming removed 0 bases from V and 1 base from J; junction bases left unmatched: 2. This CDR3 spans 16 amino acids. Germline assignment: CDR1 MGHRA and CDR2 YSYEKL. CDR3 bases: TGCGCCAGCAGCCAAGAGGGGGACAGGAACACCGGGGAGCTGTTTTTT. Protein product: CASSQEGDRNTGELFF.

V is TRBV7-2 and J is TRBJ1-1; 11 nucleotides line up with TRBD1. Germline V gene sequence: CDR1 SGHTA, CDR2 FQGNSA. Trimming at V came to 3 bases and at J to 2 bases, leaving 11 bases not matched to a gene. CDR3 size: 18 residues. For the CDR3, the DNA is TGTGCCAGCAGCTTCCCACGGGACAGGGGGTCGGGAAACACTGAAGCTTTCTTT. Translated: CASSFPRDRGSGNTEAFF.

This sequence joins TRBV6-5 and TRBJ2-3; perhaps TRBD2 as D (6 bases). The V gene lost 2 bases and the J gene lost 3 bases, with 9 bases spanning the gap. CDR1 is MNHEY, CDR2 SVGAGI, per germline. The CDR3 loop spans 14 amino acids. As DNA, the CDR3 is TGTGCCAGCAGTTACAGCCGGGAGACAGATACGCAGTATTTT. Translation gives CASSYSRETDTQYF.

The genes are TRBV6-1 and TRBJ2-7; D remains ambiguous. The CDR3 extends over 13 amino acids. The V and J ends lost 6 bases and 2 bases respectively, with 11 bases between them. From germline, CDR1 is MNHNS and CDR2 SASEGT. CDR3 bases: TGTGCCAGCAGACTTACAGAAGCCTACGAGCAGTACTTC. Its protein product is CASRLTEAYEQYF.

The chain is built from TRBV15 and TRBJ1-6; TRBD1 matches at 7 bases. Germline V gene data show CDR1 as LNHNV and CDR2 as YYDKDF (reference sequence). The CDR3 runs 14 residues. Losses at the gene ends were 5 bases for V and 8 bases for J; bases not matched to a gene: 6. The CDR3 DNA is TGTGCCACCAGCGGCCCCGGGACAGATTCACCCCTCCACTTT. This sequence encodes CATSGPGTDSPLHF.

CDR3 DNA: TGTGCCAGCAGCAAACGACTAGCGGGTAGCACAGATACGCAGTATTTT. Its protein is CASSKRLAGSTDTQYF. The V and J genes are TRBV14 and TRBJ2-3; 10 bases agree with TRBD2. V was pared by 5 bases and J by 0 bases, with 5 bases of the junction left unmatched. Looked up from germline, CDR1 is SGHDN and CDR2 is FVKESK. CDR3 length: 16 amino acids.

V is TRBV4-3 and J is TRBJ2-1; 11 nucleotides match TRBD2. Germline CDR1 LGHNA, CDR2 YSLEER. This CDR3 spans 20 amino acids. The junction had 13 bases not matched to a gene; V was cut back by 0 bases and J by 3 bases. This chain's CDR3 is CASSQDPSVAGGVLYNEQFF. CDR3 DNA sequence: TGCGCCAGCAGCCAAGATCCCTCCGTAGCGGGGGGGGTCCTCTACAATGAGCAGTTCTTC.

J is TRBJ1-1 and V is TRBV2; the D is unclear. The V and J ends lost 10 bases and 1 base respectively, with 10 bases between them. The germline V gene has CDR1 SNHLY and CDR2 FYNNEI. The CDR3 loop spans 12 amino acids. The CDR3 loop is CANQAENTEAFF. The DNA of the CDR3 is TGTGCCAACCAGGCAGAGAACACTGAAGCTTTCTTT.

This chain joins TRBV6-5 and TRBJ1-1; TRBD1 is a possible D gene (6 bases). From germline, CDR1 is MNHEY and CDR2 SVGAGI. Trimming cost V 6 bases and J 1 base, with 6 bases left between them. There are 12 residues in the CDR3. The CDR3 region is CASSRGNTEAFF. CDR3 in DNA: TGTGCCAGCAGCAGGGGGAACACTGAAGCTTTCTTT.

As for this clone: Compared with germline, one end of the junction differs, possibly owing to a read error. This chain connects TRBV5-6 to TRBJ1-1; 12 bases line up with TRBD1. The V gene's germline CDR1 is SGHDT and CDR2 YYEEEE. The CDR3 sequence is 12 residues long. The CDR3 sequence: CASSSSGTGGLF. CDR3 DNA: TGTGCCAGCAGCAGCTCCGGGACAGGGGGCCTCTTT.

This chain connects TRBV4-1 to TRBJ1-6; TRBD1 might be the D (6 bases). Trimming took off 4 bases at V and 5 bases at J, with 12 bases between the two ends. Germline loops: CDR1 MGHRA, CDR2 YSYEKL. This CDR3 is built from 15 residues. The CDR3 nucleotides are TGCGCCAGCAGCCGGAGACAGGTAGATAATTCACCCCTCCACTTT. It codes for CASSRRQVDNSPLHF.

J is TRBJ2-5 and V is TRBV4-3; TRBD1 matches at 9 bases. With the DNA end fitting TRBJ2-7 better, the J assignment may be wrong. CDR1 is LGHNA, CDR2 YSLEER, per germline. The CDR3 is 15 residues long. The CDR3 coding sequence is TGCGCCAGCAGCCATATAGGGACAGGGTCCTACGAGCAGTACTTC. Translating it yields CASSHIGTGSYEQYF.

The chain recombines TRBV4-3 with TRBJ2-1; TRBD1 matches at 8 bases. The junction had 4 bases not matched to a gene; V was cut back by 3 bases and J by 0 bases. CDR1 LGHNA and CDR2 YSLEER come from the germline V gene. This CDR3 is built from 16 residues. The CDR3 loop is CASSHATGGSYNEQFF. The CDR3 nucleotides read TGCGCCAGCAGCCATGCAACAGGGGGCTCCTACAATGAGCAGTTCTTC.

A remark on this clone: Other DNA variants within this sample encode the same CDR3. The V and J genes are TRBV28 and TRBJ1-2; maybe TRBD1 (6 bases). This CDR3 comprises 12 residues. Germline V gene lookup returns CDR1 MDHEN and CDR2 SYDVKM. V shed 5 bases and J shed 5 bases, with 9 bases lying between them. The DNA for the CDR3 is TGTGCCAGCAGTAGTCAGGGGTATGGCTACACCTTC. Translation gives CASSSQGYGYTF.

The chain is built from TRBV7-2 and TRBJ1-5; D might be TRBD1 (5 bases). V was shortened by 5 bases and J by 3 bases, with 11 bases between the two germline ends. The CDR3 is 14 residues long. Germline lookup yields CDR1 SGHTA and CDR2 FQGNSA. The CDR3 here is CASSKDTINQPQHF. The CDR3 DNA follows: TGTGCCAGCAGCAAGGACACGATCAATCAGCCCCAGCATTTT.

J is TRBJ2-2 and V is TRBV4-1; 10 bases are shared with TRBD1. This CDR3 is built from 15 residues. The germline V gene has CDR1 MGHRA and CDR2 YSYEKL. The V segment lost 1 base and the J segment 6 bases; nucleotides outside the gene matches: 2. The CDR3 loop reads CASSQVGQGSGELFF. In DNA form, the CDR3 reads TGCGCCAGCAGCCAAGTGGGACAGGGGTCCGGGGAGCTGTTTTTT.

V gene TRBV27 combines with J gene TRBJ1-4; 8 bases match TRBD1. This CDR3 is built from 15 residues. From germline, CDR1 is MNHEY and CDR2 SMNVEV (reference sequence). With 1 base clipped from V and 7 bases from J, the junction kept 5 bases outside the gene matches. The CDR3, as DNA: TGTGCCAGCAGTTTATTTGCAGGGGGCCTTGAAAAACTGTTTTTT. This sequence encodes CASSLFAGGLEKLFF.

The rearrangement joins TRBV5-4 to TRBJ1-1, with D maybe TRBD1 (6 bases). Per germline, CDR1 SGHNT and CDR2 YYREEE (reference sequence). The CDR3 sequence is 15 residues long. Trimming took off 2 bases at V and 0 bases at J, with 11 bases between the two ends. The CDR3 DNA follows: TGTGCCAGCAGCTTCGGGACATCGTTGAACACTGAAGCTTTCTTT. Translating gives CASSFGTSLNTEAFF.

This chain uses TRBV6-6 with TRBJ2-3, with 10 bases lining up with TRBD2. This CDR3 comprises 14 residues. V dropped 8 bases and J dropped 3; count of bases not matched to a gene: 5. The germline CDR1 and CDR2 sequences are MNHNY and SVGAGI (reference sequence). CDR3 nucleotide sequence: TGTGCCAGCTCTCTAGCGGGGGTGACAGATACGCAGTATTTT. It translates to CASSLAGVTDTQYF.